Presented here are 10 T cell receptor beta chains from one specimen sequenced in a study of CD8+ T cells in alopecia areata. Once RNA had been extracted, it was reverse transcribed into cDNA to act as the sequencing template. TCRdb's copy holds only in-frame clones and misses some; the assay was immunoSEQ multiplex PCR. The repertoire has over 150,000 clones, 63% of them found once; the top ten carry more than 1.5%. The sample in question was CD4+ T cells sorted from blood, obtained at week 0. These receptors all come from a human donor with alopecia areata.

CDR3 DNA sequence: TGTGCCATCAAATCTAGCGGGGATCGAGAGTATTTT. This codes for CAIKSSGDREYF. The chain combines TRBV10-3 with TRBJ2-3; 9 bases are shared with TRBD2. The V segment lost 7 bases and the J segment 13 bases; nucleotides outside the gene matches: 9. The CDR3 covers 12 residues. Germline values: CDR1 ENHRY, CDR2 SYGVKD.

CDR3: CASSSTYRGGVGYTF. Written as DNA, the CDR3 is TGTGCCAGCAGTTCTACCTACAGGGGGGGCGTTGGCTACACCTTC. V is TRBV27 and J is TRBJ1-2, with 8 nucleotides matching TRBD1. CDR3 size: 15 residues. Germline loops: CDR1 MNHEY, CDR2 SMNVEV (reference sequence). J lost 7 bases, V lost 4 bases, and 11 bases had no gene match.

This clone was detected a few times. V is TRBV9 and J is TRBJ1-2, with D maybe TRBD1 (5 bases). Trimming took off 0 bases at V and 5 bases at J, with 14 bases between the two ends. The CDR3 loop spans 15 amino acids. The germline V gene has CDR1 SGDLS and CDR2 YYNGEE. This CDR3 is CASSVGDGGWYGYTF. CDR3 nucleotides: TGTGCCAGCAGCGTAGGGGACGGCGGATGGTATGGCTACACCTTC.

The CDR3, as DNA: TGTGCCAGCAGCCCCCGCGGGGCCCTCAGGGATGAGCAGTTCTTC. Its translation: CASSPRGALRDEQFF. The chain couples TRBV14 to TRBJ2-1, with a possible D match to TRBD2 (6 bases). Deletions cut 4 bases from V and 8 bases from J, with 18 bases between. This CDR3 region has 15 residues. Germline V gene sequence: CDR1 SGHDN, CDR2 FVKESK.

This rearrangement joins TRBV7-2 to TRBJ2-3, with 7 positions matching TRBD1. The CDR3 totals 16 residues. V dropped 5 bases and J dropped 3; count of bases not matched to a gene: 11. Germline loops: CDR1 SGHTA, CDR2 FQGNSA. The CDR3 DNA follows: TGTGCCAGCAGCACCTACAGGGGCGTGGGTACAGATACGCAGTATTTT. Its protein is CASSTYRGVGTDTQYF.

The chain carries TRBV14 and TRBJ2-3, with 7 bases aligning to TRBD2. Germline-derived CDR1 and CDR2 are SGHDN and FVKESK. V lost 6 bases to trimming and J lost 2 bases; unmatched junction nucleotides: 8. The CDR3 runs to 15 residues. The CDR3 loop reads CASSLLGGITDTQYF. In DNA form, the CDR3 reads TGTGCCAGCAGTCTTCTGGGGGGGATCACAGATACGCAGTATTTT.

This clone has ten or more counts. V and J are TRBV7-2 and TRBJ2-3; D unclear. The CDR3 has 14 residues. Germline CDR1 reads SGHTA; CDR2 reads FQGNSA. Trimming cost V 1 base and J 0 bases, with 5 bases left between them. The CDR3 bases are TGTGCCAGCAGCTTAGTAGGGAGCACAGATACGCAGTATTTT. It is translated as CASSLVGSTDTQYF.

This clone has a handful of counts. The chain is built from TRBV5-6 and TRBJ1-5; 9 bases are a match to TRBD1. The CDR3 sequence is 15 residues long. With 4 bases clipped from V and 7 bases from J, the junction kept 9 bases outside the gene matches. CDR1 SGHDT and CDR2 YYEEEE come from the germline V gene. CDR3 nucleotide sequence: TGTGCCAGCAGCCCGGGACAGGGTCTAGGGCAGCCCCAGCATTTT. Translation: CASSPGQGLGQPQHF.

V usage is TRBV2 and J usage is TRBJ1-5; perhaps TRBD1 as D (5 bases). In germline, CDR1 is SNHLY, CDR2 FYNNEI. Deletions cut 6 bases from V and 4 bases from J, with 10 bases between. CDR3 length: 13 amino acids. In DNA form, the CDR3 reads TGTGCCAGCAGGGATCAGGGAAATCAGCCCCAGCATTTT. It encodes CASRDQGNQPQHF.

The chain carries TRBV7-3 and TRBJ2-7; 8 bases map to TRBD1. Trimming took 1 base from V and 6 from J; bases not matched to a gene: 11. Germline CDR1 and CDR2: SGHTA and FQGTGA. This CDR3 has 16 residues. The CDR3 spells CASSLNWQGARSEQYF. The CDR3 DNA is TGTGCCAGCAGCTTAAACTGGCAGGGGGCGCGGAGCGAGCAGTACTTC.